Listed here are 16 T cell receptor beta chains from one sample, sequenced in a study of T cell responses to AZD1222 COVID-19 vaccine. Clones were read by immunoSEQ multiplex PCR, and TCRdb kept only the in-frame ones, dropping some. This sample has about 68,000 clones, with about 90% found just once. Sequenced material: peripheral blood, taken on day 0 of AZD1222 vaccination. The origin of the receptors is an adult in good health.

The chain couples TRBV6-6 to TRBJ2-3; possibly TRBD2 for D (6 bases). The length of the CDR3 is 15 residues. The V end was cut by 7 bases, the J end by 2 bases, with 16 bases between. The germline V gene has CDR1 MNHNY and CDR2 SVGAGI (reference sequence). The CDR3 loop is CASMSGLDYTDTQYF. CDR3 sequence (DNA): TGTGCCAGCATGTCGGGTCTGGACTACACAGATACGCAGTATTTT.

This clone turned up a few times. The J gene is TRBJ2-7, the V gene TRBV19, with TRBD1 identical over 7 bases. CDR3 length: 15 residues. Germline loops: CDR1 LNHDA, CDR2 SQIVND (reference sequence). With 4 bases clipped from V and 2 bases from J, the junction kept 8 bases outside the gene matches. Here the CDR3 reads CASSRTGTVAYEQYF. CDR3 sequence (DNA): TGTGCCAGTAGTAGAACCGGGACAGTGGCCTACGAGCAGTACTTC.

The J gene is TRBJ2-1, the V gene TRBV5-6, with D possibly TRBD1 on 6 matching bases. V gave up 4 bases and J gave up 7 bases, with 18 bases separating them. The CDR3 spans 15 residues. Looked up from germline, CDR1 is SGHDT and CDR2 is YYEEEE. The CDR3 DNA reads as TGTGCCAGCAGCACCAAGACATTACAGGGAAATGAGCAGTTCTTC. The encoded protein is CASSTKTLQGNEQFF.

V is TRBV5-6 and J is TRBJ2-7; 10 bases map to TRBD2. The V gene's germline CDR1 is SGHDT and CDR2 YYEEEE. This CDR3 contains 14 residues. Losses at the gene ends were 7 bases for V and 2 bases for J; bases not matched to a gene: 6. This CDR3 is CASHSGRSPYEQYF. In DNA, the CDR3 is TGTGCCAGCCATAGCGGGAGGAGCCCCTACGAGCAGTACTTC. Looking up the rest from reference TRBV5-6 and TRBJ2-7 gives the full variable domain: DAGVTQSPTHLIKTRGQQVTLRCSPKSGHDTVSWYQQALGQGPQFIFQYYEEEERQRGNFPDRFSGHQFPNYSSELNVNALLLGDSALYLCASHSGRSPYEQYFGPGTRLTVT.

This clone was picked up a small number of times. The chain combines TRBV14 with TRBJ1-1; tentative D call: TRBD1 (6 bases). Trimming stripped 4 bases from V and 1 base from J, with 7 bases between. The CDR3 totals 13 residues. Germline lookup yields CDR1 SGHDN and CDR2 FVKESK. CDR3 nucleotides: TGTGCCAGCAGCCGACAGGCGAACACTGAAGCTTTCTTT. It specifies CASSRQANTEAFF.

This chain uses TRBV7-6 with TRBJ1-1; D is possibly TRBD1 (5 bases). Germline V gives CDR1 SGHVS, CDR2 FNYEAQ. CDR3 length equals 16 residues. The V gene lost 1 base and the J gene lost 1 base, with 13 bases spanning the gap. The CDR3 sequence is CASSLVSGARNTEAFF. The CDR3 DNA reads as TGTGCCAGCAGCTTAGTCTCCGGGGCGAGGAACACTGAAGCTTTCTTT.

The genes are TRBV10-3 and TRBJ2-5, with TRBD2 matching over 11 bases. Looked up from germline, CDR1 is ENHRY and CDR2 is SYGVKD. J was trimmed by 0 bases and V by 6 bases; bases with no gene match: 3. CDR3 size: 15 residues. CDR3 region: CAIREGLADQETQYF. CDR3 DNA sequence: TGTGCCATCAGGGAGGGACTAGCGGACCAAGAGACCCAGTACTTC.

The chain has TRBV29-1 and TRBJ1-2; 7 bases are shared with TRBD1. This CDR3 has 15 amino acids. V was pared by 5 bases and J by 3 bases, with 12 bases of the junction left unmatched. Germline CDR1 SQVTM, CDR2 ANQGSEA. CDR3 DNA sequence: TGCAGCGTTCTATGGACAGGCCTCGCGGACTATGGCTACACCTTC. Protein: CSVLWTGLADYGYTF.

The rearrangement joins TRBV18 to TRBJ1-6, with 11 bases fitting TRBD1. Losses at the gene ends were 3 bases for V and 5 bases for J; bases not matched to a gene: 0. The CDR3 has 15 residues. Germline values: CDR1 KGHSH, CDR2 LQKENI. CDR3 nucleotide sequence: TGTGCCAGCTCACCGGGACAGGGGGATAATTCACCCCTCCACTTT. Encoded protein: CASSPGQGDNSPLHF.

The J gene is TRBJ2-5, the V gene TRBV29-1; D is perhaps TRBD2 (6 bases). V was clipped by 4 bases and J by 4 bases, with 16 bases between them. The CDR3 covers 14 residues. Germline V lookup: CDR1 SQVTM, CDR2 ANQGSEA. The DNA of the CDR3 is TGCAGCGTTGGGGGAGCGGGTCGGGGAGAGACCCAGTACTTC. This translates into CSVGGAGRGETQYF.

Only a few counts were recorded for this clone. The rearrangement joins TRBV13 to TRBJ2-7, with TRBD1 matching over 9 bases. The CDR3 consists of 12 residues. V lost 8 bases to trimming and J lost 2 bases; unmatched junction nucleotides: 1. The germline V gene encodes CDR1 PRHDT and CDR2 FYEKMQ (reference sequence). The CDR3 DNA follows: TGTGCCAGCGGACAGGGGACCTACGAGCAGTACTTC. It codes for CASGQGTYEQYF.

The V gene is TRBV25-1, the J gene TRBJ1-1; maybe TRBD1 (5 bases). The CDR3 has 15 residues. The germline V and J ends were trimmed by 5 bases and 1 base, with 14 bases remaining between them. The germline V gene has CDR1 MGHDK and CDR2 SYGVNS. Written as DNA, the CDR3 is TGTGCCAGCAGTCTCGATTTGGGGCAGAACACTGAAGCTTTCTTT. Protein product: CASSLDLGQNTEAFF.

The chain couples TRBV2 to TRBJ1-1; 8 bases match TRBD1. The CDR3 covers 16 residues. The ends lost 4 bases at V and 1 base at J; junction bases unmatched: 8. Germline lookup yields CDR1 SNHLY and CDR2 FYNNEI. The CDR3 DNA reads TGTGCCAGCAGTGTGAACCCACAGGGGGGGAACACTGAAGCTTTCTTT. It yields the protein CASSVNPQGGNTEAFF.

The chain carries TRBV6-5 and TRBJ2-2, with D possibly TRBD2 on 6 matching bases. The V gene's germline CDR1 is MNHEY and CDR2 SVGAGI. Between the trimmed V and J ends, which lost 5 bases and 7 bases, there was a span of 17 bases. The CDR3 runs 15 residues. CDR3 residues: CASSRDPTGGGELFF. The CDR3 DNA reads TGTGCCAGCAGTCGGGACCCAACCGGGGGCGGGGAGCTGTTTTTT.

The table lists this clone with a count of one. The rearrangement links TRBV14 to TRBJ2-7; D perhaps matches TRBD2 (5 bases). Between the trimmed V and J ends, which lost 6 bases and 3 bases, there was a span of 15 bases. Germline-derived CDR1 and CDR2 are SGHDN and FVKESK. The CDR3 is made up of 14 amino acids. The CDR3 DNA is TGTGCCAGCAGTCCCAGGAATGCGGGCTACGAGCAGTACTTC. Translated, it gives CASSPRNAGYEQYF.

The chain employs TRBV7-8 and TRBJ1-4; 8 positions match TRBD1. From germline, CDR1 is SGHVS and CDR2 FQNEAQ. The CDR3 totals 13 residues. The V segment lost 4 bases and the J segment 8 bases; nucleotides outside the gene matches: 3. The DNA for the CDR3 is TGTGCCAGCAGCTACCGACAGGGGGAAAAACTGTTTTTT. As protein: CASSYRQGEKLFF.